The next 10 T cell receptor beta chains were all read from a single sample in a study of cytomegalovirus exposure and HLA in healthy donors. It was with 60 Vbeta and 13 Jbeta primers that the PCR ran. Using immunoSEQ multiplex PCR, the repertoire was profiled, and TCRdb retains in-frame clones only, with some absent. The data contain over 70,000 clones, just under 80% of them seen just once; the ten biggest clones take up around 2.5%. The sequenced sample was PBMCs. These receptors were collected from a male donor in good health and CMV-seropositive.

The chain combines TRBV29-1 with TRBJ2-2, with D uncertain. The ends were cut back, 4 bases at V and 5 bases at J, with 8 bases in the middle. Germline CDR1 is SQVTM and CDR2 is ANQGSEA. The CDR3 covers 12 residues. CDR3 sequence reads: CSVVLRTGELFF. The DNA for the CDR3 is TGCAGCGTTGTTCTGAGGACCGGGGAGCTGTTTTTT.

V is TRBV28 and J is TRBJ2-7; D is undetermined. The CDR3 runs 11 residues. Trimming stripped 5 bases from V and 2 bases from J, with 4 bases between. Germline V gene sequence: CDR1 MDHEN, CDR2 SYDVKM. The CDR3 DNA reads as TGTGCCAGCAGTGCTACCTACGAGCAGTACTTC. It is translated as CASSATYEQYF.

The gene calls are TRBV5-1 and TRBJ2-7, with TRBD2 identical over 8 bases. Germline V gene lookup returns CDR1 SGHRS and CDR2 YFSETQ. Germline trimming cut 2 bases from V and 0 bases from J; bases unmatched to any gene: 4. The CDR3 is 15 residues long. CDR3 loop: CASSFLAGGSYEQYF. DNA of the CDR3: TGCGCCAGCAGCTTTCTCGCGGGAGGCTCCTACGAGCAGTACTTC.

The genes are TRBV5-4 and TRBJ2-7; 9 positions match TRBD2. The CDR3 contains 15 residues. Per germline, CDR1 SGHNT and CDR2 YYREEE (reference sequence). The V segment lost 5 bases and the J segment 3 bases; nucleotides outside the gene matches: 9. The CDR3 spells CASSFAGGAGYEQYF. CDR3 DNA: TGTGCCAGCAGTTTCGCGGGGGGGGCGGGCTACGAGCAGTACTTC.

J is TRBJ2-7 and V is TRBV7-6; no definite D call. The CDR3 is made up of 13 amino acids. CDR1 SGHVS and CDR2 FNYEAQ come from the germline V gene. Deletions cut 3 bases from V and 0 bases from J, with 6 bases between. In DNA, the CDR3 is TGTGCCAGCAGCTTTAGTAACTCCTACGAGCAGTACTTC. As protein: CASSFSNSYEQYF.

J is TRBJ2-6 and V is TRBV18; the match to TRBD2 covers 10 bases. Germline V gene sequence: CDR1 KGHSH, CDR2 LQKENI. V shed 0 bases and J 0 bases; nucleotides not matched to a gene: 8. The length of the CDR3 is 20 residues. The CDR3 sequence is CASSPPLRLAGPSGANVLTF. The CDR3 DNA reads TGTGCCAGCTCACCACCTCTTCGACTAGCGGGCCCCTCTGGGGCCAACGTCCTGACTTTC.

The sample holds a few counts of this clone. The chain has TRBV6-4 and TRBJ2-1; D call uncertain. Germline V gives CDR1 MRHNA, CDR2 SNTAGT. V was clipped by 5 bases and J by 4 bases, with 9 bases between them. The CDR3 extends over 13 amino acids. CDR3 loop: CASSTDPYNEQFF. The CDR3 nucleotides read TGTGCCAGCAGTACAGACCCTTACAATGAGCAGTTCTTC.

This clone was seen just once. This chain joins TRBV5-1 and TRBJ2-1, with 11 positions matching TRBD1. Germline V gene data show CDR1 as SGHRS and CDR2 as YFSETQ. V lost 10 bases, J lost 6 bases, and 9 bases stayed unmatched. This CDR3 has 14 amino acids. CDR3: CAAKSGTGGNEQFF. The CDR3 coding sequence is TGCGCCGCTAAATCCGGGACAGGGGGCAATGAGCAGTTCTTC. Together with reference TRBV5-1 and TRBJ2-1, the CDR3 gives the full variable domain: KAGVTQTPRYLIKTRGQQVTLSCSPISGHRSVSWYQQTPGQGLQFLFEYFSETQRNKGNFPGRFSGRQFSNSRSEMNVSTLELGDSALYLCAAKSGTGGNEQFFGPGTRLTVL.

This chain links TRBV6-5 with TRBJ1-5, with D uncertain. Trimming stripped 4 bases from V and 8 bases from J, with 9 bases between. The CDR3 runs 12 residues. Germline V gene data show CDR1 as MNHEY and CDR2 as SVGAGI. The CDR3 region is CASSSRMEPQHF. The CDR3 DNA reads as TGTGCCAGCAGTTCCAGGATGGAGCCCCAGCATTTT.

V gene TRBV19 combines with J gene TRBJ2-2, with 11 nucleotides matching TRBD2. There are 15 residues in the CDR3. Germline-derived CDR1 and CDR2 are LNHDA and SQIVND (reference sequence). Trimming removed 8 bases from V and 1 base from J; junction bases left unmatched: 3. The CDR3 sequence is CASSGLAGNTGELFF. The CDR3 DNA reads TGTGCCAGTTCCGGACTAGCGGGGAACACCGGGGAGCTGTTTTTT.